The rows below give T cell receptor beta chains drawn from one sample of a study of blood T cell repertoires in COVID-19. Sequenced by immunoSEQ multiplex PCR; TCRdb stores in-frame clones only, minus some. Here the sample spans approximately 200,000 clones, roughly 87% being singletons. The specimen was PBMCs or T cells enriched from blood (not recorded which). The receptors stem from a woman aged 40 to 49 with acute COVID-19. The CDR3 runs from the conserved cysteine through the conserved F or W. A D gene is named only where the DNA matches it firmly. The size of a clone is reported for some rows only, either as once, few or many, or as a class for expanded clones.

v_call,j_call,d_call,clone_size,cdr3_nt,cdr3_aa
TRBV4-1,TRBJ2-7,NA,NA,TGCGCCAGCAGCCGGGACTGGGCCTACGAGCAGTACTTC,CASSRDWAYEQYF
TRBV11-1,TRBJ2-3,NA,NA,TGTGCCAGCAGCTTAGAACAGGGCGTTGGCACAGATACGCAGTATTTT,CASSLEQGVGTDTQYF
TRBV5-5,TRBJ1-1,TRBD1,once,TGTGCCAGCAGCTTGCTCCGGGGACAGGGTGGAGAGGACACTGAAGCTTTCTTT,CASSLLRGQGGEDTEAFF
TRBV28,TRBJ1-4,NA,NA,TGTGCCAGCAGTACCCAGGCAACTAATGAAAAACTGTTTTTT,CASSTQATNEKLFF
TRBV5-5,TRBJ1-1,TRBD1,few,TGTGCCAGCAGCCCGACAGGGTATAGCACTGAAGCTTTCTTT,CASSPTGYSTEAFF
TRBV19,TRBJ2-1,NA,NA,TGTGCCAGTAGTATAAGGGGCCCCTACAATGAGCAGTTCTTC,CASSIRGPYNEQFF
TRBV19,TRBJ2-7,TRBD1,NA,TGTGCCAGTAGTATCGGGGCAGGGGGCAAGAACGAGCAGTACTTC,CASSIGAGGKNEQYF
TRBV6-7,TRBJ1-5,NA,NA,TGTGCCAGCGGTGACGGGGTTAGCAATCAGCCCCAGCATTTT,CASGDGVSNQPQHF
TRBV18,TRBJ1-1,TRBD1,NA,TGTGCCAGCTCACAAAAGGGGGCGCGGAACACTGAAGCTTTCTTT,CASSQKGARNTEAFF
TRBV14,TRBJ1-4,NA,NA,TGTGCCAGCAGCCAGGGCAACTTTGGGAAACTGTTTTTT,CASSQGNFGKLFF
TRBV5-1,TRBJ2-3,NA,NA,TGCGCCAGCAGCGTGGGAGCGACTAGCACAGATACGCAGTATTTT,CASSVGATSTDTQYF
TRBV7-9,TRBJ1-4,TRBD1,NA,TGTGCCAGCAGCCCGGGACAGTTGACTAATGAAAAACTGTTTTTT,CASSPGQLTNEKLFF
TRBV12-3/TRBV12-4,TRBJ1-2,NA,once,TGTGCCAGCAGTTTATCCAGGACTCAAGGCTACACCTTC,CASSLSRTQGYTF
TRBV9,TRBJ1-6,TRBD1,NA,TGTGCCAGCAGTTTCGGGACAGGGGTTTCACCCCTCCACTTT,CASSFGTGVSPLHF
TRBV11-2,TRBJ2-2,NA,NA,TGTGCCAGCAGCTTAGGGGGTAGGGGTCCCGGGGAGCTGTTTTTT,CASSLGGRGPGELFF
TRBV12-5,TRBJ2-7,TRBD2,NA,TGTGCTAGTGGTTTGGTAGGGAGCGGGGCAGGCGTCGCTTACGAGCAGTACTTC,CASGLVGSGAGVAYEQYF
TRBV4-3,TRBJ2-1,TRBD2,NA,TGCGCCAGCAGCCAAGTGACTAGCGGGACCGGTGAGCAGTTCTTC,CASSQVTSGTGEQFF
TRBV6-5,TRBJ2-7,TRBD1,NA,TGTGCCAGCAGTTACCGGGGCAGGGGGCGCTACGAGCAGTACTTC,CASSYRGRGRYEQYF
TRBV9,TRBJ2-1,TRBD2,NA,TGTGCCAGCAGCGTCCTTGGCGGGGGGCCGGGCAATGAGCAGTTCTTC,CASSVLGGGPGNEQFF
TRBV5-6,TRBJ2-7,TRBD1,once,TGTGCCAGCGGACGGGACAGATTCTACGAGCAGTACTTC,CASGRDRFYEQYF
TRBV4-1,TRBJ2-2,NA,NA,TGCGCCAGCAGCAATCAGGCCTTTGGCACCGGGGAGCTGTTTTTT,CASSNQAFGTGELFF
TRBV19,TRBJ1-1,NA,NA,TGTGCCAGTAGTAACGATCAGGACACTGAAGCTTTCTTT,CASSNDQDTEAFF
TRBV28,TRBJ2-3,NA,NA,TGTGCCAGCACCCGACTTGATACGCAGTATTTT,CASTRLDTQYF
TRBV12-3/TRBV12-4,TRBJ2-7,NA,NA,TGTGCCAGCAGGTCAACAGGGTCCGAGCAGTACTTC,CASRSTGSEQYF
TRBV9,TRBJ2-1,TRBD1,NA,TGTGCCAGCAGCGGACAGGGAAGTATAAGCAGGAACTCCTACAATGAGCAGTTCTTC,CASSGQGSISRNSYNEQFF
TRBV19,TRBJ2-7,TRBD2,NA,TGTGCCACCGCAATGCGGGGGGCCTCCTACGAGCAGTACTTC,CATAMRGASYEQYF
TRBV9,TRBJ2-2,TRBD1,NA,TGTGCCAGCAGCCCCGGGACAGGGGGATACGCCGGGGAGCTGTTTTTT,CASSPGTGGYAGELFF